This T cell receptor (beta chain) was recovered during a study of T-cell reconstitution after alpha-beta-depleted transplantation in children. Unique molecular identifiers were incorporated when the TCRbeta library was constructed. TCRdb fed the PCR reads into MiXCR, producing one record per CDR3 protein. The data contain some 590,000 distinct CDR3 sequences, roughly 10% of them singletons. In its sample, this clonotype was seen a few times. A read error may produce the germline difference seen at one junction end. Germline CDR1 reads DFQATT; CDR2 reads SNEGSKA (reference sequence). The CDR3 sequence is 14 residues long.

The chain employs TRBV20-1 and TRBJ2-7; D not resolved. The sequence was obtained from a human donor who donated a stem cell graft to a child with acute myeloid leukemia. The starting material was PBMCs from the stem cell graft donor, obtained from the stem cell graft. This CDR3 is CSARSPDHSYEQYF. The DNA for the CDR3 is TGCAGTGCTAGATCTCCCGACCATTCCTACGAGCAGTATTTC.